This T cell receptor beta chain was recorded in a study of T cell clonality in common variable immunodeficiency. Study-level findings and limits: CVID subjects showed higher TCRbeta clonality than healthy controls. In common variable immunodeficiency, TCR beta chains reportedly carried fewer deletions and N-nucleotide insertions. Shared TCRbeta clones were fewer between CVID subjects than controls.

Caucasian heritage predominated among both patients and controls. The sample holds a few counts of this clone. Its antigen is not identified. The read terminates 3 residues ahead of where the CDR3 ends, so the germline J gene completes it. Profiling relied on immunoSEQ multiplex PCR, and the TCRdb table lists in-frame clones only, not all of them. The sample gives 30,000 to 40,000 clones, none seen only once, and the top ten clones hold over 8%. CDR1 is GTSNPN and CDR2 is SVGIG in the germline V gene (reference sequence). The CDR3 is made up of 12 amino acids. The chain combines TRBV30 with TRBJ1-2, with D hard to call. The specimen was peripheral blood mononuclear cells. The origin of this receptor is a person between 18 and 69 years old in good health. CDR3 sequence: CAWSASSYDYTF. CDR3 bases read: TGTGCCTGGAGTGCCTCCTCCTACGAC.